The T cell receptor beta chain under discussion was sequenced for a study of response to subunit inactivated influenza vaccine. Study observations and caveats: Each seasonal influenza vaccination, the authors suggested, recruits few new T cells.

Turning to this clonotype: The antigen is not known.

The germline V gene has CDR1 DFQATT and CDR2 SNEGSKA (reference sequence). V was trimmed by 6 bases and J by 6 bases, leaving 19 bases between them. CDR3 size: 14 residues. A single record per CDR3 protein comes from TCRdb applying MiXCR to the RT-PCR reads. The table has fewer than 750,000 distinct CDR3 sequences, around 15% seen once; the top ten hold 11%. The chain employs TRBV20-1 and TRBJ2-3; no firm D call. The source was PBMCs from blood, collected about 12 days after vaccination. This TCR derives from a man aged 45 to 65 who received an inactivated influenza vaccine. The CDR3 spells CSAVTEFGSDTQYF. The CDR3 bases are TGCAGTGCAGTGACGGAGTTTGGATCGGATACGCAGTATTTT.